A selection of T cell receptor beta chains follows, all from one sample in a study of OX40 agonist ivuxolimab in advanced cancers. Profiled with immunoSEQ multiplex PCR; TCRdb holds only in-frame clones, not every one. Among approximately 70,000 clones listed, around 88% were seen once. The sequencing here drew on CD4+ or CD8+ T cells sorted from blood, taken in a trial of the OX40 agonist ivuxolimab. The receptors were gathered from an adult with an advanced solid tumor such as melanoma, head and neck, liver or kidney cancer. Each CDR3 is given with its conserved first and last residue. D genes are given only for firm matches.

v_gene | d_gene | CDR3aa
TRBV7-2 | . | CASSLALVQAHNSPLHF
TRBV10-3 | TRBD1 | CAISVHPGQGINSYEQYF
TRBV5-4 | . | CASSSGSPFSTEAFF
TRBV6-5 | . | CASSYSWTGANVLTF
TRBV30 | . | CAWSVGGGQPQHF
TRBV27 | . | CASSFSFSQGNTIYF
TRBV19 | . | CASSTRTGNEKLFF
TRBV5-4 | . | CASRTKGGRGSEAFF
TRBV27 | . | CASSFGDSPLHF
TRBV27 | . | CASSPWDPPGYGYTF
TRBV5-4 | TRBD1 | CASSAGGRLNTEAFF
TRBV5-6 | . | CASSFLGLARNTGELFF
TRBV5-6 | . | CASSLGQINSPLHF
TRBV29-1 | . | CSVVVGAQETQYF
TRBV4-3 | . | CASSRGSGPSTDTQYF
TRBV5-4 | TRBD1 | CASSLGGTGEAFF
TRBV20-1 | . | CRSMGGDEAFF
TRBV5-4 | . | CASSHGGRTGYEQYF
TRBV19 | . | CASSTQHSNQPQHF
TRBV6-1 | TRBD1 | CASSDFNRGTDTQYF
TRBV5-1 | . | CASSAWANVLTF
TRBV11-2 | TRBD1 | CASSLDRGPNTEAFF